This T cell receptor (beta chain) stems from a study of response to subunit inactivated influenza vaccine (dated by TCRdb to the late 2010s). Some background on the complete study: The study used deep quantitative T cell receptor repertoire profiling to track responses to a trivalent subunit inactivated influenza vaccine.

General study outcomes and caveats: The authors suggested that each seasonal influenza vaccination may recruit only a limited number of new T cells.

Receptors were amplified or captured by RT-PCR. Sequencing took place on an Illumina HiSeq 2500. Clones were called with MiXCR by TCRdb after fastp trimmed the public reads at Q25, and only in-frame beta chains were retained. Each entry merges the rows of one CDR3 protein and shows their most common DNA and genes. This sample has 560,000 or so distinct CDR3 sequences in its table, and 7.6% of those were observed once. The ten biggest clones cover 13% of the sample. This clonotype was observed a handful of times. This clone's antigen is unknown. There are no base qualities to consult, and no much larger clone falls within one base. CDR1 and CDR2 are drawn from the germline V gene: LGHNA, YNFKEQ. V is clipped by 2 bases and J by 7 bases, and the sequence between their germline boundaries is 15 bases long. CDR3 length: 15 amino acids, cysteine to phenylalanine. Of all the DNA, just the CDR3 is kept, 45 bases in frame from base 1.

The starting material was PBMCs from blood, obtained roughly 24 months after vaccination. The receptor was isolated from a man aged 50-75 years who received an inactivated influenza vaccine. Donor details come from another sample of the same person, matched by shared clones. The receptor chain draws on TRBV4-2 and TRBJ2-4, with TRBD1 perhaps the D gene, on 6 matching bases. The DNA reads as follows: TGTGCCAGCAGCCAATCAACCCGGGACACGAACATTCAGTACTTC. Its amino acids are CASSQSTRDTNIQYF.